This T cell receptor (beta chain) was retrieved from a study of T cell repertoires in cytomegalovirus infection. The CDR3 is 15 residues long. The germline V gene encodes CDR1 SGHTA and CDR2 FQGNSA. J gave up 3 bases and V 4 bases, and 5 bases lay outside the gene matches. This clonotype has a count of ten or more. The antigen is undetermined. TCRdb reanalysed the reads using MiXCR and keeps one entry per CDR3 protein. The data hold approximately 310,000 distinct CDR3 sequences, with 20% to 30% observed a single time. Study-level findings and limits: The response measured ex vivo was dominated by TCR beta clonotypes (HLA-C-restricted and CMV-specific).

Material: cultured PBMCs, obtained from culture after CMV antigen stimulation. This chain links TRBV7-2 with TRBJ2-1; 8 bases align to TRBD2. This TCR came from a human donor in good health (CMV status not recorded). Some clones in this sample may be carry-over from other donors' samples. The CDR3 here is CASSSVAGSYNEQFF. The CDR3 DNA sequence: TGTGCCAGCAGCTCAGTAGCGGGGAGCTACAATGAGCAGTTCTTC.